One sample yielded the 19 T cell receptor beta chains listed below, sequenced in a study of OX40 agonist ivuxolimab in advanced cancers. The data were produced by immunoSEQ multiplex PCR, yet TCRdb's version contains in-frame clones alone and is incomplete. The table shows about 100,000 clones, with about nine tenths occurring only once. Sequences were derived from CD4+ or CD8+ T cells sorted from blood, sampled in a trial of the OX40 agonist ivuxolimab. The source is an adult with an advanced solid tumor such as melanoma, head and neck, liver or kidney cancer.

The rearrangement uses TRBV15 and TRBJ1-2, with a tentative D call TRBD1 (5 bases). Per germline, CDR1 LNHNV and CDR2 YYDKDF (reference sequence). V lost 1 base to trimming and J lost 7 bases, with 25 bases between them. The CDR3 spans 18 residues. The CDR3 spells CATSRGGAGTFIRFGYTF. CDR3 nucleotide sequence: TGTGCCACCAGCAGAGGCGGGGCCGGGACTTTTATTCGGTTTGGCTACACCTTC.

Only one count was recorded for this clone. This sequence joins TRBV19 and TRBJ1-6, with D possibly being TRBD1 (5 bases). V was trimmed by 3 bases and J by 11 bases, leaving 14 bases between them. The CDR3 is 14 residues long. Germline assignment: CDR1 LNHDA and CDR2 SQIVND (reference sequence). This chain's CDR3 is CASSIGRDSPPLHF. In DNA form, the CDR3 reads TGTGCCAGTAGTATTGGCAGGGATAGTCCACCCCTCCACTTT.

In its sample, this clone was seen a few times. The chain combines TRBV7-9 with TRBJ2-6; TRBD1 agrees at 7 bases. Germline assignment: CDR1 SEHNR and CDR2 FQNEAQ (reference sequence). This CDR3 has 18 amino acids. Trimming took 4 bases from V and 1 from J; bases not matched to a gene: 10. CDR3 in amino acids: CASSSTTGLYSGANVLTF. DNA for the CDR3: TGTGCCAGCAGCTCCACGACAGGGTTGTATTCTGGGGCCAACGTCCTGACTTTC.

The rearrangement links TRBV30 to TRBJ1-2; D not certain. This CDR3 is built from 14 residues. V dropped 2 bases and J dropped 2 bases, with 12 bases sitting between them. Looked up from germline, CDR1 is GTSNPN and CDR2 is SVGIG (reference sequence). The CDR3 loop is CAWSRRVPNYGYTF. CDR3 sequence (DNA): TGTGCCTGGAGTCGTAGGGTACCAAACTATGGCTACACCTTC.

V gene TRBV9 combines with J gene TRBJ1-2; possibly TRBD1 for D (5 bases). The CDR3 consists of 15 residues. V was shortened by 1 base and J by 3 bases, with 13 bases between the two germline ends. Per the germline V gene, CDR1 is SGDLS and CDR2 is YYNGEE. The CDR3 is CASSVLDTSDYGYTF. DNA for the CDR3: TGTGCCAGCAGCGTATTGGACACGTCCGACTATGGCTACACCTTC. Full variable domain (outside the CDR3, taken from reference TRBV9 and TRBJ1-2): DSGVTQTPKHLITATGQRVTLRCSPRSGDLSVYWYQQSLDQGLQFLIQYYNGEERAKGNILERFSAQQFPDLHSELNLSSLELGDSALYFCASSVLDTSDYGYTFGSGTRLTVV.

The chain has TRBV7-2 and TRBJ1-4; no reliable D call. CDR1 is SGHTA, CDR2 FQGNSA, per germline. CDR3 length: 14 amino acids. Trimming took off 4 bases at V and 6 bases at J, with 12 bases between the two ends. Here the CDR3 DNA reads TGTGCCAGCAGCTCGGACGGCTCGTATGAAAAACTGTTTTTT. Its protein product is CASSSDGSYEKLFF.

V and J are TRBV6-1 and TRBJ1-4; D not certain. Germline lookup yields CDR1 MNHNS and CDR2 SASEGT. The CDR3 spans 12 residues. V was cut by 7 bases and J by 7 bases, with 10 bases left in between. This CDR3 is CASNESFEKLFF. In nucleotides, the CDR3 is TGTGCCAGCAACGAATCTTTTGAAAAACTGTTTTTT.

The chain recombines TRBV11-3 with TRBJ2-5; 8 positions match TRBD2. The end of the DNA aligns better with TRBJ2-7, so the J call may be wrong. The CDR3 runs to 14 residues. Germline CDR1 is SGHNT and CDR2 is YENEEA. The CDR3 DNA follows: TGTGCCAGCAGCCTCGGGACTAGATCGAACGAGCAGTACTTC. It encodes CASSLGTRSNEQYF.

This chain joins TRBV5-4 and TRBJ2-1; 7 nucleotides align to TRBD2. CDR1 is SGHNT, CDR2 YYREEE, per germline (reference sequence). The CDR3 length is 15 residues. J gave up 4 bases and V 0 bases, and 4 bases lay outside the gene matches. CDR3 sequence reads: CASSLGREEYNEQFF. The CDR3 DNA sequence: TGTGCCAGCAGCTTGGGCCGGGAGGAGTACAATGAGCAGTTCTTC.

The chain employs TRBV18 and TRBJ2-1; 11 bases align to TRBD1. From germline, CDR1 is KGHSH and CDR2 LQKENI. The V segment lost 3 bases and the J segment 6 bases; nucleotides outside the gene matches: 4. The CDR3 loop spans 15 amino acids. Written as DNA, the CDR3 is TGTGCCAGCTCACCGGACAGGGGGCCTGGCAATGAGCAGTTCTTC. Translating gives CASSPDRGPGNEQFF.

Only a few counts were recorded for this clone. The gene calls are TRBV5-1 and TRBJ1-1; D is ambiguous. The V gene lost 0 bases and the J gene lost 2 bases, with 5 bases spanning the gap. Germline values: CDR1 SGHRS, CDR2 YFSETQ. The CDR3 length is 13 residues. CDR3 bases: TGCGCCAGCAGCTTGGTTAGCAACACTGAAGCTTTCTTT. Its protein product is CASSLVSNTEAFF.

The J gene is TRBJ2-1, the V gene TRBV5-1; 12 nucleotides match TRBD2. The CDR3 contains 15 residues. V lost 4 bases, J lost 6 bases, and 5 bases stayed unmatched. Germline V lookup: CDR1 SGHRS, CDR2 YFSETQ. The CDR3, as DNA: TGCGCCAGCAGCAGACTAGCGGGGGTGGGCAATGAGCAGTTCTTC. This gives the protein CASSRLAGVGNEQFF. The variable domain in full, with the rest retrieved from reference TRBV5-1 and TRBJ2-1, is KAGVTQTPRYLIKTRGQQVTLSCSPISGHRSVSWYQQTPGQGLQFLFEYFSETQRNKGNFPGRFSGRQFSNSRSEMNVSTLELGDSALYLCASSRLAGVGNEQFFGPGTRLTVL.

The gene calls are TRBV19 and TRBJ2-3; 13 positions match TRBD2. CDR1 and CDR2 from the germline V gene are LNHDA and SQIVND (reference sequence). The CDR3 length is 18 residues. The J segment lost 6 bases and the V segment lost 6 bases, leaving 15 bases of the junction unmatched. CDR3 amino acids: CASRTGTSGVTGSDTQYF. Here the CDR3 DNA reads TGTGCCAGTAGGACCGGGACTAGCGGGGTCACAGGATCCGATACGCAGTATTTT.

The rearrangement joins TRBV7-3 to TRBJ2-3, with TRBD2 matching over 13 bases. V lost 3 bases, J lost 2 bases, and 2 bases stayed unmatched. The CDR3 is 16 residues long. Germline values: CDR1 SGHTA, CDR2 FQGTGA. Here the CDR3 reads CASSLGLAGSTDTQYF. DNA for the CDR3: TGTGCCAGCAGCTTGGGACTAGCGGGATCCACAGATACGCAGTATTTT.

This chain links TRBV5-6 with TRBJ2-7, with 10 positions matching TRBD1. With V trimmed by 0 bases and J by 6 bases, 9 bases remained unmatched. The V gene's germline CDR1 is SGHDT and CDR2 YYEEEE. The CDR3 runs to 16 residues. Here the CDR3 DNA reads TGTGCCAGCAGCTTGGCCCGGGACAGGGGATTTGGCGAGCAGTACTTC. It yields the protein CASSLARDRGFGEQYF.

This clone was picked up one time. The rearrangement uses TRBV10-3 and TRBJ1-3; D gene uncertain. V gave up 2 bases and J gave up 0 bases, with 11 bases separating them. The CDR3 totals 16 residues. CDR1 is ENHRY, CDR2 SYGVKD, per germline. CDR3 in amino acids: CAISEEDRISGNTIYF. The CDR3 DNA is TGTGCCATCAGTGAGGAAGACCGTATCTCTGGAAACACCATATATTTT.

This clone was picked up one time. This chain links TRBV15 with TRBJ2-2; 9 bases agree with TRBD2. There are 15 residues in the CDR3. Losses at the gene ends were 0 bases for V and 5 bases for J; bases not matched to a gene: 1. Germline lookup yields CDR1 LNHNV and CDR2 YYDKDF (reference sequence). The CDR3 is CATSREAGGTGELFF. CDR3 DNA: TGTGCCACCAGCAGAGAGGCGGGAGGGACCGGGGAGCTGTTTTTT.

This chain links TRBV19 with TRBJ1-1; a possible D gene is TRBD1 (5 bases). The CDR3 has 14 residues. Germline V gene lookup returns CDR1 LNHDA and CDR2 SQIVND (reference sequence). Trimming pared 3 bases from V and 1 base from J, leaving 9 bases between. The CDR3 DNA follows: TGTGCCAGTAGTATCGACAGTACGAACACTGAAGCTTTCTTT. Residues: CASSIDSTNTEAFF.

The chain uses TRBV11-2 and TRBJ2-7; TRBD1 matches 8 bases. Germline-derived CDR1 and CDR2 are SGHAT and FQNNGV. V shed 5 bases, J shed 3 bases, and the junction held 6 bases outside the gene matches. The CDR3 runs to 14 residues. CDR3 sequence reads: CASSRTGGDYEQYF. The CDR3 DNA is TGTGCCAGCAGCCGAACAGGGGGTGACTACGAGCAGTACTTC.